The present T cell receptor (beta chain) was sequenced within a study of blood T cell repertoires in COVID-19. The overall study: COVID-19 samples from acute and convalescent phases originated in the United States, Italy and Spain.

All enrollees were about 18 to 100 years old and from 24 US areas. Participants reported their clinical history, and cohort assignment relied on those reports. Recovery among Cohort 3 donors was established by two negative PCRs, clearance, or symptom resolution. Sequencing was performed with immunoSEQ multiplex PCR; in TCRdb, only in-frame clones are kept and a portion is missing. The table has about 310,000 clones, approximately 90% seen once; the top ten hold about 9.8%. V trimming: 6 bases; J trimming: 8 bases; junction bases outside the gene matches: 15. The CDR3 runs to 16 residues. Germline lookup yields CDR1 MNHEY and CDR2 SVGAGI.

This rearrangement joins TRBV6-5 to TRBJ1-3; 8 bases are shared with TRBD1. What was sequenced was PBMCs or T cells enriched from blood (not recorded which). The clonotype was recovered from a woman aged 18-29 years who had recovered from COVID-19. In nucleotides, the CDR3 is TGTGCCAGCAGCTACGGCACAGGGGGATCAGGAGACACCATATATTTT. It yields the protein CASSYGTGGSGDTIYF.